Below, 16 T cell receptor beta chains from the same sample are listed, as sequenced in a study of long-term antiretroviral therapy in people with HIV (dated by TCRdb to the early 2020s). The immunoSEQ hsTCRB v3.0 assay was used at survey level resolution to sequence the TRB variable region. The immuneACCESS repertoire file appears here via TCRdb, limited to in-frame rearrangements. These files lack a portion of the clones; in checked studies, under half of the deficit traces to unresolved V genes, and the cause of the others is not known. This sample holds fewer than 30,000 clones; just over 85% were observed only once. In total, the top ten clones hold around 4.7% of the sample. The sample was unsorted PBMCs, taken 0.8 years after starting antiretroviral therapy. The receptors were gathered from a woman younger than 45 with HIV.

This chain uses TRBV27 with TRBJ2-5, with unresolved D. The germline gives CDR1 MNHEY, CDR2 SMNVEV (reference sequence). The CDR3 extends over 11 amino acids. Trimming removed 7 bases at V and 4 bases at J, with 7 bases between. The CDR3 region has the DNA TGTGCCAGCAAAAAGGGAGAGACCCAGTACTTC. Protein sequence: CASKKGETQYF.

The rearrangement uses TRBV7-6 and TRBJ2-5, with TRBD2 identical over 16 bases. There are 16 residues in the CDR3. Germline assignment: CDR1 SGHVS and CDR2 FNYEAQ. V lost 4 bases, J lost 7 bases, and 6 bases stayed unmatched. CDR3 nucleotide sequence: TGTGCCAGCAGCTGGACCGGGACTAGCGGGGGGGCGACCCAGTACTTC. This translates into CASSWTGTSGGATQYF. Looking up the rest from reference TRBV7-6 and TRBJ2-5 gives the full variable domain: GAGVSQSPRYKVTKRGQDVALRCDPISGHVSLYWYRQALGQGPEFLTYFNYEAQQDKSGLPNDRFSAERPEGSISTLTIQRTEQRDSAMYRCASSWTGTSGGATQYFGPGTRLLVL.

The genes are TRBV5-5 and TRBJ2-7; D ambiguous. In germline, CDR1 is SGHKS, CDR2 YYEKEE (reference sequence). This CDR3 is 11 amino acids long. Trimming stripped 1 base from V and 7 bases from J, with 6 bases between. CDR3 in amino acids: CASSLLGEQYF. In DNA form, the CDR3 reads TGTGCCAGCAGCTTGTTAGGAGAGCAGTACTTC.

The rearrangement uses TRBV19 and TRBJ1-1, with unresolved D. The CDR3 consists of 13 residues. Germline lookup yields CDR1 LNHDA and CDR2 SQIVND (reference sequence). V lost 2 bases and J lost 6, with 10 bases in between. CDR3 loop: CASSIMAQAEAFF. The CDR3 DNA reads TGTGCCAGTAGTATAATGGCCCAAGCTGAAGCTTTCTTT.

The rearrangement joins TRBV13 to TRBJ2-5, with 8 bases fitting TRBD2. This CDR3 comprises 15 residues. After removal of 0 bases from V and 1 base from J, the junction contained 1 base not matched to a gene. Germline CDR1 PRHDT, CDR2 FYEKMQ (reference sequence). The CDR3 sequence: CASSLGAGGQETQYF. CDR3 in DNA: TGTGCCAGCAGCTTAGGTGCGGGGGGCCAAGAGACCCAGTACTTC.

The V call is TRBV19, the J call TRBJ2-1, with 15 bases matching TRBD2. The CDR3 loop spans 16 amino acids. Germline trimming cut 1 base from V and 9 bases from J; bases unmatched to any gene: 4. CDR1 LNHDA and CDR2 SQIVND come from the germline V gene (reference sequence). As DNA, the CDR3 is TGTGCCAGTAGTATAGGGGGACTAGCGGGGGGTGGTGAGCAGTTCTTC. Its protein product is CASSIGGLAGGGEQFF. The whole variable domain, filled in from reference TRBV19 and TRBJ2-1, reads DGGITQSPKYLFRKEGQNVTLSCEQNLNHDAMYWYRQDPGQGLRLIYYSQIVNDFQKGDIAEGYSVSREKKESFPLTVTSAQKNPTAFYLCASSIGGLAGGGEQFFGPGTRLTVL.

The rearrangement links TRBV7-8 to TRBJ1-2; D not certain. Germline CDR1 reads SGHVS; CDR2 reads FQNEAQ. V was pared by 1 base and J by 4 bases, with 13 bases between. The CDR3 is made up of 15 amino acids. CDR3 residues: CASSLGNNQVYGYTF. The CDR3 DNA is TGTGCCAGCAGCTTAGGTAACAATCAGGTCTATGGCTACACCTTC.

The CDR3 DNA sequence: TGTGCCAGCAGTGAGGGGTTCGGGGGAACGGGCAAGAACTATGGCTACACCTTC. It yields the protein CASSEGFGGTGKNYGYTF. This chain connects TRBV2 to TRBJ1-2; weak D call: TRBD1 (5 bases). Trimming pared 3 bases from V and 2 bases from J, leaving 22 bases between. This CDR3 region has 18 residues. Germline lookup yields CDR1 SNHLY and CDR2 FYNNEI.

The chain recombines TRBV14 with TRBJ2-3; the D is unclear. The CDR3 sequence is 16 residues long. CDR1 is SGHDN, CDR2 FVKESK, per germline. Trimming removed 3 bases from V and 4 bases from J, with 17 bases in between. The CDR3 bases are TGTGCCAGCAGCCAGATTTTCACCCGTGGGGCAGATACGCAGTATTTT. Its translation: CASSQIFTRGADTQYF.

V is TRBV4-1 and J is TRBJ2-2; 7 bases line up with TRBD1. Germline lookup yields CDR1 MGHRA and CDR2 YSYEKL. J lost 5 bases, V lost 6 bases, and 9 bases had no gene match. This CDR3 has 15 amino acids. CDR3 sequence (DNA): TGCGCCAGCAGGGCGTATATACAGGGGACCGGGGAGCTGTTTTTT. It is translated as CASRAYIQGTGELFF.

The chain employs TRBV19 and TRBJ1-1; 9 bases are a match to TRBD1. The V and J ends lost 8 bases and 5 bases, in that order; junction bases with no gene match: 12. The CDR3 runs 15 residues. Germline-derived CDR1 and CDR2 are LNHDA and SQIVND (reference sequence). The CDR3 DNA reads TGTGCCAGTGAGGAGGACAGGGGAGGATGGACTGAAGCTTTCTTT. This gives the protein CASEEDRGGWTEAFF.

This clone occurred a few times. V gene TRBV15 combines with J gene TRBJ2-7, with 10 bases fitting TRBD2. Germline CDR1 reads LNHNV; CDR2 reads YYDKDF (reference sequence). Germline trimming cut 2 bases from V and 3 bases from J; bases unmatched to any gene: 7. The CDR3 totals 16 residues. This chain's CDR3 is CATSRSAGGLRYEQYV. CDR3 nucleotides: TGTGCCACCAGCAGATCAGCGGGGGGGCTTCGCTACGAGCAGTACGTC.

The V and J genes are TRBV6-1 and TRBJ2-5; D remains ambiguous. The V gene lost 1 base and the J gene lost 2 bases, with 8 bases spanning the gap. The CDR3 length is 14 residues. Germline CDR1 and CDR2: MNHNS and SASEGT. This chain's CDR3 is CASSEGLLQETQYF. CDR3 nucleotide sequence: TGTGCCAGCAGTGAAGGTCTACTTCAAGAGACCCAGTACTTC.

The table lists this clone with a few counts. V is TRBV9 and J is TRBJ2-5; D is unresolved. V was trimmed by 0 bases and J by 10 bases, leaving 10 bases between them. Germline-derived CDR1 and CDR2 are SGDLS and YYNGEE. This CDR3 spans 12 amino acids. The CDR3 nucleotides are TGTGCCAGCAGCGTAGCTTTGGGTCTCCAGTACTTC. This gives the protein CASSVALGLQYF.

The chain recombines TRBV5-1 with TRBJ1-5; no definite D call. The CDR3 consists of 14 residues. V was trimmed by 0 bases and J by 1 base, leaving 5 bases between them. Looked up from germline, CDR1 is SGHRS and CDR2 is YFSETQ. In nucleotides, the CDR3 is TGCGCCAGCAGCTTGGGTGTCAGCAATCAGCCCCAGCATTTT. Its translation: CASSLGVSNQPQHF. The full variable domain, rest sourced from reference TRBV5-1 and TRBJ1-5, is KAGVTQTPRYLIKTRGQQVTLSCSPISGHRSVSWYQQTPGQGLQFLFEYFSETQRNKGNFPGRFSGRQFSNSRSEMNVSTLELGDSALYLCASSLGVSNQPQHFGDGTRLSIL.

The chain couples TRBV5-1 to TRBJ1-2; 7 positions match TRBD1. The CDR3 covers 14 residues. Trimming removed 5 bases from V and 5 bases from J; junction bases left unmatched: 9. The germline CDR1 and CDR2 sequences are SGHRS and YFSETQ. CDR3 coding DNA: TGCGCCAGCAGAGACCGGGACAGTCATTATGGCTACACCTTC. It yields the protein CASRDRDSHYGYTF.